Below, 18 T cell receptor beta chains from the same sample are listed, as sequenced in a study of siplizumab effects on memory and regulatory T cells. The table came from immunoSEQ multiplex PCR; TCRdb's copy has only in-frame clones and leaves some out. The repertoire holds some 100,000 clones, about 95% seen once, with around 1.4% in the top ten. Material: non-Treg CD4+ T cells sorted from blood. Source of these receptors: a human donor in good health.

The chain combines TRBV15 with TRBJ2-7; 7 nucleotides match TRBD2. From germline, CDR1 is LNHNV and CDR2 YYDKDF (reference sequence). This CDR3 has 15 residues. V lost 0 bases to trimming and J lost 1 base; unmatched junction nucleotides: 3. The CDR3 loop reads CATSRDRGGSYEQYF. CDR3 sequence (DNA): TGTGCCACCAGCAGAGATCGCGGGGGATCCTACGAGCAGTACTTC.

The J gene is TRBJ2-2, the V gene TRBV4-2; tentative D call: TRBD1 (6 bases). This CDR3 has 16 residues. The germline gives CDR1 LGHNA, CDR2 YNFKEQ. Trimming pared 0 bases from V and 0 bases from J, leaving 8 bases between. This CDR3 reads CASSQDKGANTGELFF. In nucleotides, the CDR3 is TGTGCCAGCAGCCAAGATAAGGGGGCGAACACCGGGGAGCTGTTTTTT.

CDR3 coding DNA: TGTGCCAGCAGCTTGGGGCTGGGGACCCAGTACTTC. It is translated as CASSLGLGTQYF. The gene calls are TRBV11-2 and TRBJ2-5; D possibly corresponds to TRBD1 (5 bases). Per the germline V gene, CDR1 is SGHAT and CDR2 is FQNNGV. Between the trimmed V and J ends, which lost 3 bases and 7 bases, there was a span of 9 bases. The CDR3 is 12 residues long.

This chain connects TRBV11-2 to TRBJ2-5; D gene uncertain. V was pared by 3 bases and J by 2 bases, with 7 bases between. Germline assignment: CDR1 SGHAT and CDR2 FQNNGV. The CDR3 is made up of 13 amino acids. DNA of the CDR3: TGTGCCAGCAGCTTGTCCTTTCAAGAGACCCAGTACTTC. It is translated as CASSLSFQETQYF.

V and J are TRBV15 and TRBJ2-2; D gene uncertain. The CDR3 contains 14 residues. Germline V lookup: CDR1 LNHNV, CDR2 YYDKDF (reference sequence). V lost 0 bases and J lost 7, with 9 bases in between. The CDR3 sequence: CATSRDVIGGELFF. In nucleotides, the CDR3 is TGTGCCACCAGCAGAGATGTGATTGGCGGGGAGCTGTTTTTT.

The rearrangement links TRBV10-1 to TRBJ2-2; D call uncertain. The germline gives CDR1 WNHNN, CDR2 SYGVQD (reference sequence). The CDR3 covers 14 residues. V was shortened by 4 bases and J by 6 bases, with 12 bases between the two germline ends. Here the CDR3 DNA reads TGCGCCAGCAGTGTACGTAATAATGCCGGGGAGCTGTTTTTT. It is translated as CASSVRNNAGELFF.

This clone was seen a single time. V gene TRBV5-6 combines with J gene TRBJ2-7; D is undetermined. This CDR3 is built from 14 residues. The V end was cut by 2 bases, the J end by 0 bases, with 9 bases between. The V gene's germline CDR1 is SGHDT and CDR2 YYEEEE. CDR3 sequence (DNA): TGTGCCAGCAGCTTTTACCGTAGCTCCTACGAGCAGTACTTC. Amino acids: CASSFYRSSYEQYF.

This chain joins TRBV7-9 and TRBJ2-3; TRBD2 is a possible D gene (5 bases). CDR3 length: 15 residues. The V gene's germline CDR1 is SEHNR and CDR2 FQNEAQ (reference sequence). V lost 2 bases and J lost 2, with 11 bases in between. CDR3 region: CASSLRGMDTDTQYF. In DNA, the CDR3 is TGTGCCAGCAGCTTAAGAGGGATGGACACAGATACGCAGTATTTT.

This chain connects TRBV5-1 to TRBJ2-2; D is unresolved. The V gene's germline CDR1 is SGHRS and CDR2 YFSETQ. The CDR3 length is 15 residues. Trimming took 0 bases from V and 6 from J, leaving 12 bases between them. CDR3 bases: TGCGCCAGCAGCTTGGAGGAAGGGCACGCCGGGGAGCTGTTTTTT. Amino acids: CASSLEEGHAGELFF.

This chain joins TRBV25-1 and TRBJ2-3; the D is unclear. V lost 2 bases and J 1 base, leaving 7 bases between the germline ends. The CDR3 contains 14 residues. Germline V gene sequence: CDR1 MGHDK, CDR2 SYGVNS. CDR3 nucleotides: TGTGCCAGCAGTGAAGCTCCTCGCACAGATACGCAGTATTTT. Protein product: CASSEAPRTDTQYF.

The genes are TRBV10-2 and TRBJ2-1; unclear D gene. Trimming pared 5 bases from V and 1 base from J, leaving 9 bases between. The CDR3 contains 14 residues. Germline V gene sequence: CDR1 WSHSY, CDR2 SAAADI. CDR3 region: CASSPTLSYNEQFF. For the CDR3, the DNA is TGCGCCAGCAGTCCCACGCTATCCTACAATGAGCAGTTCTTC.

J is TRBJ1-2 and V is TRBV30, with TRBD1 as a possible D gene (5 bases). CDR1 is GTSNPN, CDR2 SVGIG, per germline (reference sequence). The V gene lost 2 bases and the J gene lost 8 bases, with 12 bases spanning the gap. CDR3 length equals 12 residues. Here the CDR3 DNA reads TGTGCCTGGAGTCTAAGTTGGGGGGGCTACACCTTC. It yields the protein CAWSLSWGGYTF.

This chain links TRBV30 with TRBJ1-5, with TRBD1 matching over 12 bases. J was trimmed by 7 bases and V by 3 bases; bases with no gene match: 19. This CDR3 is 19 amino acids long. Germline CDR1 reads GTSNPN; CDR2 reads SVGIG (reference sequence). The CDR3 DNA sequence: TGTGCCTGGAGCCCGGTAGGGACAGGGGGCGGACTGGTCCAGCAGCCCCAGCATTTT. Protein: CAWSPVGTGGGLVQQPQHF.

The rearrangement joins TRBV19 to TRBJ1-2; TRBD1 matches 8 bases. V lost 5 bases to trimming and J lost 2 bases; unmatched junction nucleotides: 7. The germline V gene encodes CDR1 LNHDA and CDR2 SQIVND (reference sequence). This CDR3 region has 15 residues. The CDR3 coding sequence is TGTGCCAGTAGTTCTGGACAGGGAATCAACTATGGCTACACCTTC. The encoded protein is CASSSGQGINYGYTF.

The V call is TRBV28, the J call TRBJ2-3; the D gene is possibly TRBD1 (6 bases). The length of the CDR3 is 19 residues. The germline V gene has CDR1 MDHEN and CDR2 SYDVKM. The germline V and J ends were trimmed by 7 bases and 0 bases, with 26 bases remaining between them. CDR3: CASTPRLGARHTSTDTQYF. The DNA of the CDR3 is TGTGCCAGCACTCCTAGGTTGGGGGCACGGCATACTAGCACAGATACGCAGTATTTT. The full variable domain, completed using reference TRBV28 and TRBJ2-3, is DVKVTQSSRYLVKRTGEKVFLECVQDMDHENMFWYRQDPGLGLRLIYFSYDVKMKEKGDIPEGYSVSREKKERFSLILESASTNQTSMYLCASTPRLGARHTSTDTQYFGPGTRLTVL.

The DNA for the CDR3 is TGTGCCTGGAGTGGATTGGGCGGGAGGGGGTACAATGAGCAGTTCTTC. Protein sequence: CAWSGLGGRGYNEQFF. The V gene is TRBV30, the J gene TRBJ2-1, with 9 positions matching TRBD2. V lost 1 base to trimming and J lost 4 bases; unmatched junction nucleotides: 8. CDR3 length equals 16 residues. The germline V gene has CDR1 GTSNPN and CDR2 SVGIG (reference sequence).

This clone was recorded once. This chain connects TRBV9 to TRBJ2-2; 16 nucleotides align to TRBD2. This CDR3 is 19 amino acids long. Trimming removed 3 bases from V and 3 bases from J; junction bases left unmatched: 8. Per germline, CDR1 SGDLS and CDR2 YYNGEE. CDR3 in DNA: TGTGCCAGCAGCGAATACCCGGGACTAGCGGGAGGGTACACCGGGGAGCTGTTTTTT. Translating gives CASSEYPGLAGGYTGELFF.

The chain employs TRBV19 and TRBJ2-3; D might be TRBD2 (5 bases). Germline V gene lookup returns CDR1 LNHDA and CDR2 SQIVND (reference sequence). Trimming removed 6 bases at V and 0 bases at J, with 34 bases between. This CDR3 region has 22 residues. The CDR3 bases are TGTGCCAGTAGCAAGAAAATTGGGAGTCAATTTGCTCATGAAACTAGCACAGATACGCAGTATTTT. It yields the protein CASSKKIGSQFAHETSTDTQYF.